This T cell receptor beta chain appears in the sequencing data of a study of blood T cell repertoires in COVID-19. Donors of Cohort 3 who recovered were those that had two negative PCRs, clearance, or symptom resolution. CDR1 is MDHEN, CDR2 SYDVKM, per germline. V lost 6 bases, J lost 4 bases, and 4 bases stayed unmatched. The CDR3 runs to 15 residues. Here immunoSEQ multiplex PCR was the method, and the copy in TCRdb shows in-frame clones only, minus some. The table lists approximately 290,000 clones, 80% to 95% of them singletons. This rearrangement joins TRBV28 to TRBJ2-5; 14 bases are shared with TRBD2. The clonotype originates from a woman aged 25 to 39 who had recovered from COVID-19. The sequencing input was PBMCs or T cells enriched from blood (not recorded which). The CDR3 region is CASSLGTSGRETQYF. In nucleotides, the CDR3 is TGTGCCAGCAGCCTTGGGACTAGCGGGAGAGAGACCCAGTACTTC.